The 8 T cell receptor beta chains in this list originate from one sample, sequenced in a study of blood T cells in healthy people across ages. The second PCR ran 7 to 11 cycles with a sample-barcoded 5' primer and J-beta primers. TCRdb ran MiXCR on the 5' RACE reads and lists one entry per CDR3 protein. The sample carries some 880,000 distinct CDR3 sequences, 35% to 40% recorded once. What was sequenced was blood. The receptors here all came from a man between 18 and 29 years old in good health.

A word on this clonotype: A much larger clonotype is one base distant, so this may be a read error. CDR3 amino acids: CASSRAGTECYEQYF. The CDR3 nucleotides are TGTGCCAGCAGCCGCGCCGGGACAGAATGCTACGAGCAGTACTTC. The chain is built from TRBV5-5 and TRBJ2-5, with TRBD1 identical over 7 bases. The J call is doubtful: the DNA matches TRBJ2-7 better. The CDR3 runs to 15 residues. The V gene's germline CDR1 is SGHKS and CDR2 YYEKEE (reference sequence).

The chain couples TRBV7-8 to TRBJ2-3, with D perhaps TRBD1 or TRBD2 (5 bases each). This CDR3 region has 14 residues. V was shortened by 2 bases and J by 5 bases, with 11 bases between the two germline ends. Germline values: CDR1 SGHVS, CDR2 FQNEAQ. CDR3 region: CASSLRGVGDTQYF. CDR3 nucleotide sequence: TGTGCCAGCAGCTTAAGAGGGGTGGGAGATACGCAGTATTTT.

This chain uses TRBV20-1 with TRBJ2-1; TRBD2 is a possible D gene (5 bases). Judging by the DNA end, TRBJ2-7 fits better; the J call may be wrong. The CDR3 has 15 residues. Looked up from germline, CDR1 is DFQATT and CDR2 is SNEGSKA (reference sequence). CDR3 residues: CSAEKSSLGYNEQYF. In nucleotides, the CDR3 is TGCAGTGCAGAAAAGTCTAGCCTAGGGTACAATGAGCAGTACTTC.

The chain employs TRBV24-1 and TRBJ2-3, with 8 bases aligning to TRBD2. The V and J ends lost 0 bases and 4 bases, in that order; junction bases with no gene match: 5. The CDR3 sequence is 16 residues long. Germline V gene sequence: CDR1 KGHDR, CDR2 SFDVKD. The DNA of the CDR3 is TGTGCCACCAGTGATTTGCGTCGGGAGGGGGCAGATACGCAGTATTTT. This translates into CATSDLRREGADTQYF.

There are many counts of this clonotype. The CDR3 DNA is TGTGCCATCAGTGAGGGGGGACAGACTAACTATGGCTACACCTTC. Residues: CAISEGGQTNYGYTF. The chain has TRBV10-3 and TRBJ1-2, with 7 bases identical to TRBD1. The V and J ends lost 2 bases and 0 bases, in that order; junction bases with no gene match: 3. Germline CDR1 reads ENHRY; CDR2 reads SYGVKD. The CDR3 has 15 residues.

V is TRBV10-3 and J is TRBJ1-2; D not certain. Between the trimmed V and J ends, which lost 7 bases and 0 bases, there was a span of 18 bases. The CDR3 covers 16 residues. Germline values: CDR1 ENHRY, CDR2 SYGVKD. DNA of the CDR3: TGTGCCATCACGAGATCGACTACAGCAGCTAACTATGGCTACACCTTC. Protein sequence: CAITRSTTAANYGYTF.

This clonotype has just a few counts. The chain carries TRBV12-3 or TRBV12-4 and TRBJ1-4; 8 bases fit TRBD1. The V segment lost 2 bases and the J segment 1 base; nucleotides outside the gene matches: 3. The CDR3 covers 16 residues. The CDR3 here is CASSLQGAVTNEKLFF. The CDR3 region has the DNA TGTGCCAGCAGTTTACAGGGGGCGGTAACTAATGAAAAACTGTTTTTT.

This clonotype occurred a few times. The V gene is TRBV7-2, the J gene TRBJ1-1; D uncertain. The CDR3 consists of 15 residues. V dropped 3 bases and J dropped 5 bases, with 16 bases sitting between them. The germline V gene encodes CDR1 SGHTA and CDR2 FQGNSA. CDR3 nucleotides: TGTGCCAGCAGCTTCTTTTTAAGGGAAGGTACTGAAGCTTTCTTT. It translates to CASSFFLREGTEAFF.